Listed below are T cell receptor beta chains from one sample, sequenced in a study of CD8+ T cells in alopecia areata. The method was immunoSEQ multiplex PCR; TCRdb's version includes in-frame clones alone and lacks a portion of them. The data show 100,000 to 150,000 clones, with less than 75% seen just once and 25% to 30% held by the top ten. The sample in question was CD8+ T cells sorted from blood, obtained at week 4, from a patient treated with tofacitinib. These receptors all stem from a human donor with alopecia areata. CDR3s include the opening cysteine and the closing phenylalanine or tryptophan. The D gene is left open where the match is weak. Size tells how often a clone was seen (once, few, many) or the class of an expanded clone, and some rows leave it out.

abundance	d_gene	j_gene	v_gene	CDR3aa	CDR3nt
.	.	TRBJ2-7	TRBV19	CASSTAGYSAF	TGTGCCAGTAGTACCGCGGGCTATTCGGCATTC
.	.	TRBJ2-5	TRBV15	CATSRGGQETQYF	TGTGCCACCAGCCGAGGCGGTCAAGAGACCCAGTACTTC
.	.	TRBJ2-1	TRBV6-5	CASRRGGDYNEQFF	TGTGCCAGCAGGAGGGGGGGCGACTACAATGAGCAGTTCTTC
.	.	TRBJ1-1	TRBV30	CAWSPGTEAFF	TGTGCCTGGAGTCCGGGCACTGAAGCTTTCTTT
.	.	TRBJ2-1	TRBV29-1	CSVVSYNEQFF	TGCAGCGTTGTCTCATACAATGAGCAGTTCTTC
.	TRBD1	TRBJ1-2	TRBV29-1	CSVDPGQGNYGYTF	TGCAGCGTCGATCCGGGACAGGGGAACTATGGCTACACCTTC
.	.	TRBJ2-1	TRBV5-1	CASSLHVGEQFF	TGCGCCAGCAGCTTGCACGTGGGTGAGCAGTTCTTC
once	.	TRBJ2-7	TRBV30	CAWTKGIYEQYF	TGTGCCTGGACGAAGGGGATCTACGAGCAGTACTTC
.	.	TRBJ2-7	TRBV4-1	CASSPGPRAYEQYF	TGCGCCAGCAGCCCCGGCCCTAGGGCCTACGAGCAGTACTTC
.	TRBD1	TRBJ2-6	TRBV19	CASIGQGLAGANVLTF	TGTGCCAGTATCGGACAGGGGCTGGCTGGGGCCAACGTCCTGACTTTC
.	.	TRBJ1-5	TRBV19	CASSKLGGSFNQPQHF	TGTGCCAGTAGTAAGCTTGGGGGGTCTTTCAATCAGCCCCAGCATTTT
.	TRBD1	TRBJ2-7	TRBV28	CASSPTDRGRAYEQYF	TGTGCCAGCAGCCCCACAGACAGGGGGCGAGCCTACGAGCAGTACTTC
few	TRBD1	TRBJ1-4	TRBV30	CAWSGQGDEKLFF	TGTGCCTGGAGCGGACAGGGGGACGAAAAACTGTTTTTT
.	.	TRBJ1-4	TRBV28	CASTNGGEIGEKLFF	TGTGCCAGCACCAACGGCGGGGAGATCGGTGAAAAACTGTTTTTT
.	.	TRBJ1-2	TRBV19	CASSPSIAVGYTF	TGTGCCAGTAGTCCCAGCATCGCCGTCGGCTACACCTTC
.	.	TRBJ1-2	TRBV5-1	CASSPVGGHYGYTF	TGCGCCAGCAGCCCGGTCGGGGGTCACTATGGCTACACCTTC
.	.	TRBJ2-7	TRBV14	CASSQDEASAPYEQYF	TGTGCCAGCAGCCAAGATGAGGCCTCCGCACCCTACGAGCAGTACTTC
.	.	TRBJ2-5	TRBV10-3	CATSREMETQYF	TGTGCCACCAGTAGAGAAATGGAGACCCAGTACTTC
once	TRBD1	TRBJ2-7	TRBV29-1	CSVEGRDSYEQYF	TGTAGCGTTGAAGGAAGGGACAGCTACGAGCAGTACTTC
.	.	TRBJ2-4	TRBV29-1	CSVDGTPAGNIQYF	TGCAGCGTTGATGGGACCCCGGCGGGGAACATTCAGTACTTC
.	.	TRBJ2-3	TRBV29-1	CSVVRVSADTQYF	TGCAGCGTTGTACGTGTATCAGCAGATACGCAGTATTTT
few	.	TRBJ1-5	TRBV19	CASSTGNQPQHF	TGTGCCAGTAGTACCGGCAATCAGCCCCAGCATTTT
.	TRBD1	TRBJ2-7	TRBV29-1	CSATGDSFEQYF	TGCAGCGCTACAGGGGATTCTTTCGAGCAGTACTTC
.	TRBD1	TRBJ1-2	TRBV27	CASKEGAGYGYTF	TGTGCCAGCAAGGAGGGGGCGGGCTATGGCTACACCTTC
.	TRBD1	TRBJ2-3	TRBV5-1	CASSLGDRSTDTQYF	TGCGCCAGCAGCTTGGGGGACAGGAGCACAGATACGCAGTATTTT
.	.	TRBJ1-1	TRBV30	CAWTLGNTEAFF	TGTGCCTGGACCTTAGGGAACACTGAAGCTTTCTTT
.	TRBD1	TRBJ1-2	TRBV19	CASEETGTNYGYTF	TGTGCCAGTGAAGAGACAGGGACGAACTATGGCTACACCTTC
once	.	TRBJ1-2	TRBV29-1	CTYSDGLYGYTF	TGCACCTATTCAGACGGACTCTATGGCTACACCTTC
.	.	TRBJ2-3	TRBV30	CAWSVLETGTDTQYF	TGTGCCTGGAGTGTACTGGAGACGGGCACAGATACGCAGTATTTT
.	.	TRBJ1-2	TRBV5-6	CASSLNRVGYTF	TGTGCCAGCAGCTTGAACAGGGTTGGCTACACCTTC
once	.	TRBJ1-2	TRBV20-1	CSAPRLEGYTF	TGCAGTGCCCCCAGGTTAGAGGGCTACACCTTC
few	.	TRBJ2-1	TRBV29-1	CSVEESAGFGYNEQFF	TGCAGCGTTGAGGAAAGTGCCGGGTTCGGCTACAATGAGCAGTTCTTC
few	TRBD2	TRBJ2-3	TRBV6-1	CASSEALGGADTQYF	TGTGCCAGCAGTGAAGCGCTGGGGGGGGCAGATACGCAGTATTTT
.	.	TRBJ2-7	TRBV30	CAWSPLDSPEQYF	TGTGCCTGGAGTCCCTTGGACAGCCCCGAGCAGTACTTC
.	TRBD1	TRBJ1-4	TRBV13	CASSSGQGGGEKLFF	TGTGCCAGCAGTTCCGGACAGGGAGGAGGAGAAAAACTGTTTTTT
.	.	TRBJ2-7	TRBV2	CASSEGNPENYEQYF	TGTGCCAGCAGTGAGGGAAATCCAGAGAACTACGAGCAGTACTTC
once	.	TRBJ1-2	TRBV4-3	CASSQDRPPGRGANYGYTF	TGCGCCAGCAGCCAAGATCGACCCCCGGGGAGGGGGGCTAACTATGGCTACACCTTC
.	TRBD1	TRBJ2-1	TRBV2	CASSRTGGLNEQFF	TGTGCCAGCAGCCGGACAGGGGGCTTGAATGAGCAGTTCTTC
once	.	TRBJ2-7	TRBV30	CAWSVGTTYEQYF	TGTGCCTGGAGTGTAGGGACCACCTACGAGCAGTACTTC
few	.	TRBJ2-3	TRBV2	CASSEELSGQNTDTQYF	TGTGCCAGCAGTGAAGAGCTAAGTGGGCAGAACACAGATACGCAGTATTTT
once	.	TRBJ1-2	TRBV2	CASGSLGYTF	TGTGCCAGCGGCTCCCTTGGCTACACCTTC
few	TRBD1	TRBJ2-5	TRBV29-1	CSVEVTGGVRQETQYF	TGCAGCGTTGAGGTGACAGGGGGCGTGAGGCAAGAGACCCAGTACTTC
.	.	TRBJ1-1	TRBV6-1	CASTEDENTEAFF	TGTGCCAGCACGGAGGACGAGAACACTGAAGCTTTCTTT
once	.	TRBJ2-1	TRBV6-5	CASSYSGGPYEQFF	TGTGCCAGCAGTTACTCGGGGGGGCCATATGAGCAGTTCTTC
.	.	TRBJ1-1	TRBV6-5	CASSYGENTEAFF	TGTGCCAGCAGTTACGGGGAGAACACTGAAGCTTTCTTT
few	TRBD1	TRBJ2-5	TRBV4-1	CASSQTPGTGEETQYF	TGCGCCAGCAGCCAAACACCCGGGACAGGGGAAGAGACCCAGTACTTC
.	.	TRBJ2-1	TRBV7-9	CASTIKGFTYNEQFF	TGTGCCAGCACCATTAAGGGGTTCACCTACAATGAGCAGTTCTTC
.	TRBD1	TRBJ2-7	TRBV29-1	CSVRQGNSYEQYF	TGCAGCGTAAGACAGGGGAACTCCTACGAGCAGTACTTC
.	TRBD1	TRBJ2-6	TRBV2	CAKLDERNGTGPSGANVLTF	TGTGCCAAACTCGACGAACGGAACGGGACAGGCCCTTCTGGGGCCAACGTCCTGACTTTC